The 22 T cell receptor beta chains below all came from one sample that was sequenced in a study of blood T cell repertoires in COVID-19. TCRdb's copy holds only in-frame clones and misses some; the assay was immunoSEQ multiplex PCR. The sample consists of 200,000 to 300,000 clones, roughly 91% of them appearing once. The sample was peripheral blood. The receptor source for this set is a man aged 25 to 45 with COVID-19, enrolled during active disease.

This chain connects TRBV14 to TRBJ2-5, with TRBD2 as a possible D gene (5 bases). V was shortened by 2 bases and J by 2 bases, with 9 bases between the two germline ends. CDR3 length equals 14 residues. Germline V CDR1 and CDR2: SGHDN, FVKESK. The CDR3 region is CASSQIGGQETQYF. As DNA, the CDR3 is TGTGCCAGCAGCCAAATTGGCGGGCAAGAGACCCAGTACTTC.

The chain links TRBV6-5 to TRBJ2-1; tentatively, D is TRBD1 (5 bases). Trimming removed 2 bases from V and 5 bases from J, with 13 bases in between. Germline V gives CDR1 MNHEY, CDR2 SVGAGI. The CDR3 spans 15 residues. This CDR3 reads CASSYGRVNHNEQFF. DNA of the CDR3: TGTGCCAGCAGTTACGGCAGGGTAAACCACAATGAGCAGTTCTTC.

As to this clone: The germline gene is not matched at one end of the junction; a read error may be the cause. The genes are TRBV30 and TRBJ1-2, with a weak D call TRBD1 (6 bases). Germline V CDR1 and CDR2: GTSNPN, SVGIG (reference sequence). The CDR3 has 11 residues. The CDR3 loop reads CAWRVWQGLIF. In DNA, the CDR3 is TGTGCCTGGAGGGTCTGGCAGGGGTTGATCTTC.

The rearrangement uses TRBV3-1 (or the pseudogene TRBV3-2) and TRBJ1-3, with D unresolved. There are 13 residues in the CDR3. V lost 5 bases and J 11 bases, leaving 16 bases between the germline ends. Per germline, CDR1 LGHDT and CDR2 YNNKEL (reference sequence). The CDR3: CASSSQVEGAIYF. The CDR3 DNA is TGTGCCAGCAGCTCGCAGGTGGAGGGCGCCATATATTTT.

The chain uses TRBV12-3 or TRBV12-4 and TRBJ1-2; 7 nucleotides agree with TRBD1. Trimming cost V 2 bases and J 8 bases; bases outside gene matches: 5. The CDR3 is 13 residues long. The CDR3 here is CASSLSSTGGYTF. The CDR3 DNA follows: TGTGCCAGCAGTTTATCTTCGACAGGGGGCTACACCTTC.

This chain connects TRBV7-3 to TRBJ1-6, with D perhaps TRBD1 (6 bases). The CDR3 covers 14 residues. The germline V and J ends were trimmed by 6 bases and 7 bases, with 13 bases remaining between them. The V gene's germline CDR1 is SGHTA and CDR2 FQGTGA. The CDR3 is CASRTGTTNSPLHF. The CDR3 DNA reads TGTGCCAGCAGAACCGGGACAACAAATTCACCCCTCCACTTT.

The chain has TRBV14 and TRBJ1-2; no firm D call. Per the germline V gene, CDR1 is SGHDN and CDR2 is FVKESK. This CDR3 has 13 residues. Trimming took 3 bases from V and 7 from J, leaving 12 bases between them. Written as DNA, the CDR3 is TGTGCCAGCAGCCAGGTCAGGCTCGGTGGCTACACCTTC. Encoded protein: CASSQVRLGGYTF.

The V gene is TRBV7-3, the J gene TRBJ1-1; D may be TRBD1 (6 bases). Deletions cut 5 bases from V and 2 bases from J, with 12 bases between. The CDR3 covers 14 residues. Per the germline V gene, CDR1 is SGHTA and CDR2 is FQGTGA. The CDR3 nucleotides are TGTGCCAGCAGCAGGGACACCAGAAACACTGAAGCTTTCTTT. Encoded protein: CASSRDTRNTEAFF. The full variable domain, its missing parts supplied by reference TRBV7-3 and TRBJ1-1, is GAGVSQTPSNKVTEKGKYVELRCDPISGHTALYWYRQSLGQGPEFLIYFQGTGAADDSGLPNDRFFAVRPEGSVSTLKIQRTERGDSAVYLCASSRDTRNTEAFFGQGTRLTVV.

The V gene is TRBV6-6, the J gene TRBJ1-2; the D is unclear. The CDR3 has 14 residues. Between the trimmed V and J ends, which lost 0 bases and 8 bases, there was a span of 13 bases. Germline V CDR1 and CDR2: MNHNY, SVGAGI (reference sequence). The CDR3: CASSYSTEIGGYTF. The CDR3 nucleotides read TGTGCCAGCAGTTACTCCACAGAGATTGGGGGCTACACCTTC.

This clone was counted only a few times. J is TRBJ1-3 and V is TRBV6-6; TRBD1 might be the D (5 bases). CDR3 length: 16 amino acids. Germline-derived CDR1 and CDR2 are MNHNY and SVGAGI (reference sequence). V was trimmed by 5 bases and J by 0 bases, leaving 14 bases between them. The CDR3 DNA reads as TGTGCCAGCAGTCTGCTGACAGCCAGCTCTGGAAACACCATATATTTT. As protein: CASSLLTASSGNTIYF.

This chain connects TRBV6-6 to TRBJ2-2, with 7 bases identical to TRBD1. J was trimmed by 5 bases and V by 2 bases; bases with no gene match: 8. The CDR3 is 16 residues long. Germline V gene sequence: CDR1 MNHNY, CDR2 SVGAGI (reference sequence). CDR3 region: CASSYAPVRGTGELFF. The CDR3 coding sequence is TGTGCCAGCAGTTACGCTCCTGTCAGGGGGACCGGGGAGCTGTTTTTT.

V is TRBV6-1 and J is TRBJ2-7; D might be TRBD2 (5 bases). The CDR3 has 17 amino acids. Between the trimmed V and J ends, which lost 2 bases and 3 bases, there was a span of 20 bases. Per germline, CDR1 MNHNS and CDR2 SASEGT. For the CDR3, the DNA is TGTGCCAGCAGTGAACCGACATCCCCCGCGGGCCGCTACGAGCAGTACTTC. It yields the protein CASSEPTSPAGRYEQYF.

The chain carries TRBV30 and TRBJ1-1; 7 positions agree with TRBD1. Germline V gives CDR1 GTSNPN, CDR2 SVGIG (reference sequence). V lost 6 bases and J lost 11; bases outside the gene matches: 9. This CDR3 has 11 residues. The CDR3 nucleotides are TGTGCCTGCAACAGGGGTCGGCTGGCTTTCTTT. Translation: CACNRGRLAFF.

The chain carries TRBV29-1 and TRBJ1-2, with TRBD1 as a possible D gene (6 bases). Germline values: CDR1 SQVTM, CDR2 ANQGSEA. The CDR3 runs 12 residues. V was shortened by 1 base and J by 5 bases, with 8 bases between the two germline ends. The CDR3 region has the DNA TGCAGCGTTGAAGGGACAGCATATGGCTACACCTTC. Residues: CSVEGTAYGYTF.

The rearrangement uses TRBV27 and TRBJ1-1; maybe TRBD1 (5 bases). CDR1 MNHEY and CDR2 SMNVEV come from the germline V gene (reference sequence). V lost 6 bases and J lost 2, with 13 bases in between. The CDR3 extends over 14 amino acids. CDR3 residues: CASSPPGGNTEAFF. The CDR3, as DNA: TGTGCCAGCAGCCCTCCCGGGGGAAACACTGAAGCTTTCTTT.

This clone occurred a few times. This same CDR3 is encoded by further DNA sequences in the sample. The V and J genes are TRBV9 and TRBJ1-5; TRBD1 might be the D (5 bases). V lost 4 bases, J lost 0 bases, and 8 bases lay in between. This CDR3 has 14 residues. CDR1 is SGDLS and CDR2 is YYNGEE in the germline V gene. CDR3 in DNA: TGTGCCAGCAGCCTGACAGATAGCAATCAGCCCCAGCATTTT. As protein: CASSLTDSNQPQHF.

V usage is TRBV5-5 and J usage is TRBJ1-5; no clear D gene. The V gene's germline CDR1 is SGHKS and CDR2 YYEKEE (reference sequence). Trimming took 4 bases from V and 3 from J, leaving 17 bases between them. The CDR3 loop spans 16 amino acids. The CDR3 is CASSPSPSGDNQPQHF. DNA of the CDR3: TGTGCCAGCAGCCCCTCTCCCAGCGGGGACAATCAGCCCCAGCATTTT.

The CDR3 protein is CASNEPGNKYGYTF. Written as DNA, the CDR3 is TGTGCCAGCAACGAGCCAGGGAACAAATATGGCTACACCTTC. The chain has TRBV2 and TRBJ1-2; D might be TRBD1 (5 bases). V lost 7 bases to trimming and J lost 5 bases, with 17 bases between them. The CDR3 is made up of 14 amino acids. CDR1 and CDR2 (germline): SNHLY, FYNNEI.

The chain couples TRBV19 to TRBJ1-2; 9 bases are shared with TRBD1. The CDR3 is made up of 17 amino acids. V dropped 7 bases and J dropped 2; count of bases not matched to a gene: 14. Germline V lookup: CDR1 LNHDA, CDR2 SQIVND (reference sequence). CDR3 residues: CASTMQSGTGGNYGYTF. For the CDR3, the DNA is TGTGCCAGTACTATGCAGTCCGGTACAGGGGGCAACTATGGCTACACCTTC.

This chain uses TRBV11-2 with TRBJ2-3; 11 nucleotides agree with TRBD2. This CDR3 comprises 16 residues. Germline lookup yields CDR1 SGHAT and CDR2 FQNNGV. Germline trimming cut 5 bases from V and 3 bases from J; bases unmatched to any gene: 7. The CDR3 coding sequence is TGTGCCAGCAGCCGGCGTAGCGGGGGGGGGACAGATACGCAGTATTTT. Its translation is CASSRRSGGGTDTQYF.

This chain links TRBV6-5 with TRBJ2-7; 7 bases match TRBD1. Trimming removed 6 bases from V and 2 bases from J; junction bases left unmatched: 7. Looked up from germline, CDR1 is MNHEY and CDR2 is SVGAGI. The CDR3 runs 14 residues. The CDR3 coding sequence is TGTGCCAGCAGGGGGACAGTGGGGGCCTACGAGCAGTACTTC. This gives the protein CASRGTVGAYEQYF.

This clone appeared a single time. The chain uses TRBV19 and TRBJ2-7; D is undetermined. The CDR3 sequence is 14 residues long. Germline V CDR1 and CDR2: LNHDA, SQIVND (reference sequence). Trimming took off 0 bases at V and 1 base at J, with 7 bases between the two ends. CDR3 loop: CASSIDPRSYEQYF. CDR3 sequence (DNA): TGTGCCAGTAGTATAGATCCGCGGTCCTACGAGCAGTACTTC.